The TCR beta chain described here comes from a study of human T cells and chemical hapten exposure. For the study at large: The patient population, which was mostly female, had alopecia areata, totalis or universalis.

This clonotype was recorded a few times. Antigen specificity is unknown. Study-level points and caveats: Having alopecia, the donors may differ immunologically from healthy people.

TCRdb analysed the RACE reads with MiXCR anew, one entry per CDR3 protein. The sample contains around 360,000 distinct CDR3 sequences, about 6% of which appear only once. Documented time point: patch test 2, 6 weeks after DPC sensitization. Treatment meaning: therapeutic diphenylcyclopropenone sensitization with weekly scalp DPC. Investigators collected blood before applying each patch test. The donor pool consisted of alopecia patients aged 18 to 70 years, considered suitable for DPC. This TCR was recovered from a woman aged 18 to 35 with alopecia areata. Some clones in this sample may be carry-over from other donors' samples. Material: whole blood, obtained in connection with sensitization to the hapten diphenylcyclopropenone (DPC).

The CDR3 bases are TGTGCCAGCAGCTTAGCAGTCCATGAGCAGTTCTTC. Translating it yields CASSLAVHEQFF. The chain carries TRBV7-2 and TRBJ2-1, with no clear D. Trimming took 0 bases from V and 8 from J, leaving 5 bases between them. CDR3 length equals 12 residues. Germline CDR1 and CDR2: SGHTA and FQGNSA.